Following are 5 T cell receptor beta chains from one sample sequenced in a study of cytomegalovirus exposure and HLA in healthy donors. With 60 Vbeta and 13 Jbeta primers, the PCR was carried out. Clones were sequenced by immunoSEQ multiplex PCR, and TCRdb holds only the in-frame ones, with some missing. Among approximately 170,000 clones, roughly 80% were seen once, and the ten largest hold approximately 2.4%. The material sequenced was PBMCs. The receptors come from a male donor in good health and CMV-seronegative.

V usage is TRBV18 and J usage is TRBJ2-3; 9 bases line up with TRBD1. V shed 3 bases, J shed 3 bases, and the junction held 1 base outside the gene matches. This CDR3 has 14 residues. In germline, CDR1 is KGHSH, CDR2 LQKENI. CDR3 in amino acids: CASSPTGGTDTQYF. The DNA for the CDR3 is TGTGCCAGCTCACCGACAGGGGGAACAGATACGCAGTATTTT.

The chain recombines TRBV28 with TRBJ2-7; D is uncertain. The CDR3 has 13 residues. CDR1 is MDHEN and CDR2 is SYDVKM in the germline V gene. V was shortened by 3 bases and J by 4 bases, with 10 bases between the two germline ends. This chain's CDR3 is CASSFEFRYEQYF. The CDR3 DNA is TGTGCCAGCAGTTTCGAGTTTCGGTACGAGCAGTACTTC.

J is TRBJ1-4 and V is TRBV28, with 7 bases that match TRBD1. CDR1 MDHEN and CDR2 SYDVKM come from the germline V gene. The CDR3 is 13 amino acids. V trimming: 3 bases; J trimming: 8 bases; junction bases outside the gene matches: 3. The CDR3 nucleotides read TGTGCCAGCAGTTTTGGGACAGCGGAAAAACTGTTTTTT. Protein sequence: CASSFGTAEKLFF.

The chain recombines TRBV28 with TRBJ2-4; D may be TRBD2 (5 bases). V dropped 5 bases and J dropped 10 bases, with 15 bases sitting between them. CDR3 length: 13 amino acids. Germline CDR1 MDHEN, CDR2 SYDVKM. This CDR3 reads CASSTGSPGIQYF. CDR3 DNA: TGTGCCAGCAGTACGGGGTCCCCCGGGATTCAGTACTTC.

The V call is TRBV7-9, the J call TRBJ1-1; TRBD1 is a possible D gene (6 bases). Germline V gives CDR1 SEHNR, CDR2 FQNEAQ (reference sequence). V lost 2 bases and J lost 0, with 16 bases in between. The CDR3 extends over 17 amino acids. The CDR3 here is CASSLLGGAGMNTEAFF. CDR3 DNA: TGTGCCAGCAGCTTATTGGGGGGGGCGGGGATGAACACTGAAGCTTTCTTT. Complete variable domain (other parts from reference TRBV7-9 and TRBJ1-1): DTGVSQNPRHKITKRGQNVTFRCDPISEHNRLYWYRQTLGQGPEFLTYFQNEAQLEKSRLLSDRFSAERPKGSFSTLEIQRTEQGDSAMYLCASSLLGGAGMNTEAFFGQGTRLTVV.